A selection of T cell receptor beta chains follows, all from one sample in a study of identical twins. Each CDR3 protein is one row after TCRdb ran MiXCR on the 5' RACE reads. The table includes just under 650,000 distinct CDR3 sequences, 7.1% detected once. A further study also used this sample, focusing on yellow fever vaccine responses in identical twins.

The specimen was PBMCs. Receptor source: a woman aged 18 to 35 in good health. CDR3s include the opening cysteine and the closing phenylalanine or tryptophan. D genes are given only for firm matches. Expanded clones get a size class; other rows say once, few or many, or leave the size out.

few,TRBD2,TRBV4-1,TRBJ2-2,TGCGCCAGCAGCCTTCTAGCGGGGGGGCCCGGGGAGCTGTTTTTT,CASSLLAGGPGELFF
.,TRBD2,TRBV12-3/TRBV12-4,TRBJ2-7,TGTGCCAGCAGTTCAGGACTAGCGGGAGTGGACGAGCAGTACTTC,CASSSGLAGVDEQYF
.,.,TRBV6-5,TRBJ2-1,TGTGCCAGCACCCTAGGCTACGAGCAGTTCTTC,CASTLGYEQFF
.,.,TRBV18,TRBJ1-6,TGTGCCAGCTCACCACTTGACGGGGGGCGAGGCTATAATTCACCCCTCCACTTT,CASSPLDGGRGYNSPLHF
.,.,TRBV12-3/TRBV12-4,TRBJ2-2,TGTGCCAGCAGTTTACGACAGACCACCGGGGAGCTGTTTTTT,CASSLRQTTGELFF
few,TRBD2,TRBV7-9,TRBJ2-1,TGTGCCAGCAGATTTAGCGGGAGCCCAGGTGGTGAGCAGTTCTTC,CASRFSGSPGGEQFF
many,.,TRBV27,TRBJ1-5,TGTGCCAGCAGTTTCGTACAGGAGCGGAATCAGCCCCAGCATTTT,CASSFVQERNQPQHF
few,TRBD2,TRBV7-7,TRBJ2-5,TGTGCCAGCAGCTCCGCGGGAGCAGGGGAGACCCAGTACTTC,CASSSAGAGETQYF
many,TRBD1,TRBV29-1,TRBJ2-7,TGCAGCGTTTCTTGGACAGGCCCCTACGAGCAGTACTTC,CSVSWTGPYEQYF
.,.,TRBV7-3,TRBJ2-7,TGTGCCAGCAGCTTAGACCCCTCCTACGAGCAGTACTTC,CASSLDPSYEQYF
.,.,TRBV20-1,TRBJ1-4,TGCAGTGCTATAGTTAATGAAAAACTGTTTTTT,CSAIVNEKLFF
many,.,TRBV5-1,TRBJ2-1,TGCGCCAGCAGCCGTGGACACCCTGACAATGAGCAGTTCTTC,CASSRGHPDNEQFF
few,.,TRBV24-1,TRBJ2-5,TGTGCCACCATGGTGGCAGGCCAAGAGACCCAGTACTTC,CATMVAGQETQYF
few,TRBD2,TRBV20-1,TRBJ2-5,TGCAGTGCTGTTCTAGCGGGAGGGCAGGAGACCCAGTACTTC,CSAVLAGGQETQYF
few,.,TRBV6-1,TRBJ2-3,TGTGCCAGCAGTGAAATGGGGATACAGTTAGATACGCAGTATTTT,CASSEMGIQLDTQYF
.,.,TRBV14,TRBJ2-1,TGTGCCAGCAGCCAAGATCGGGCAGCTTACAATGAGCAGTTCTTC,CASSQDRAAYNEQFF
many,.,TRBV20-1,TRBJ1-1,TGCAGTGCAAAGACGGATACCACTGAAGCTTTCTTT,CSAKTDTTEAFF
few,TRBD1,TRBV15,TRBJ2-7,TGTGCCACCAGCAGATTGGGAACCGGACAGGGGATGTCCTACGAGCAGTACTTC,CATSRLGTGQGMSYEQYF
.,.,TRBV9,TRBJ2-7,TGTGCCAGCAGCGTAGGGGCGGGCGTCTACGAGCAGTACTTC,CASSVGAGVYEQYF
.,TRBD1,TRBV24-1,TRBJ2-1,TGTGCCACCAGTGAGGACAGGGGGCCTTCCCCATACAATGAGCAGTTCTTC,CATSEDRGPSPYNEQFF
.,.,TRBV27,TRBJ1-2,TGTGCCAGCAGTCAACGTGCCAGGGCGGGGGTGTTCTATGGCTACACCTTC,CASSQRARAGVFYGYTF
many,.,TRBV6-4,TRBJ2-3,TGTGCCAGCAGTGACCTCGAATGGGGAGATACGCAGTATTTT,CASSDLEWGDTQYF
few,TRBD2,TRBV6-5,TRBJ2-2,TGTGCCAGCAGTTACTCCACTCGCGGGAGAGGCACCGGGGAGCTGTTTTTT,CASSYSTRGRGTGELFF
many,TRBD2,TRBV12-3/TRBV12-4,TRBJ2-2,TGTGCCAGCAGTCCCGGGACTAGCGGGAGTTTTGGGGAGCTGTTTTTT,CASSPGTSGSFGELFF
many,TRBD1,TRBV20-1,TRBJ1-4,TGCAGTGCTAGGTCGACAGGGGAGGGCGAAAAACTGTTTTTT,CSARSTGEGEKLFF
.,TRBD1,TRBV20-1,TRBJ1-5,TGCAGTGCTAGAGGCTCGGACAGGGGGAAGGGTCAGCCCCAGCATTTT,CSARGSDRGKGQPQHF
.,.,TRBV6-5,TRBJ1-2,TGTGCCAGCAGTTCTCCTACTCGCCACCCAAAGTCCCCCGGTGGCTACACCTTC,CASSSPTRHPKSPGGYTF
.,TRBD1,TRBV20-1,TRBJ1-6,TGCAGTGCTCCGGGACAGGGCAATTCACCCCTCCACTTT,CSAPGQGNSPLHF
many,.,TRBV10-3,TRBJ1-4,TGTGCCATCAGTGAGCCGGGACAAGAAAAACTGTTTTTT,CAISEPGQEKLFF
.,.,TRBV12-3/TRBV12-4,TRBJ2-1,TGTGCCAGCAGTAGAATCGACCACAATGAGCAGTTCTTC,CASSRIDHNEQFF
few,.,TRBV12-5,TRBJ1-1,TGTGCTAGTGGTGTCGGTGGGGTGAACACTGAAGCTTTCTTT,CASGVGGVNTEAFF
few,.,TRBV12-3/TRBV12-4,TRBJ1-1,TGTGCCAGCAGTTTGGATCTAGGAATAGGTGAAGCTTTCTTT,CASSLDLGIGEAFF
.,TRBD1,TRBV11-1,TRBJ2-1,TGTGCCAGCAGCCCGGGACAGGGGGCGTTCGATGAGCAGTTCTTC,CASSPGQGAFDEQFF
.,TRBD1,TRBV5-1,TRBJ2-3,TGCGCCAGCAGGCACGCCGGGACAGGGGGAGCAGATACGCAGTATTTT,CASRHAGTGGADTQYF
.,TRBD1,TRBV24-1,TRBJ2-3,TGTGCCACCAGTGATGGGACAGGGACAGATACGCAGTATTTT,CATSDGTGTDTQYF
.,.,TRBV28,TRBJ2-1,TGTGCCAGCAGTTCCGCCGGGGATTCCGAGCAGTTCTTC,CASSSAGDSEQFF
.,TRBD2,TRBV4-1,TRBJ2-7,TGCGCCAGCAGCCCGACTAGCGCCAATTCCCTCTACGAGCAGTACTTC,CASSPTSANSLYEQYF
few,TRBD1,TRBV19,TRBJ1-5,TGTGCCGCGGCAGGGGGCAGTCAGCCCCAGCATTTT,CAAAGGSQPQHF
many,TRBD2,TRBV12-3/TRBV12-4,TRBJ2-3,TGTGCCAGCAGTACTAAGATAGCGGGGGACACAGATACGCAGTATTTT,CASSTKIAGDTDTQYF
few,.,TRBV5-5,TRBJ1-1,TGTGCCAGCAGCTTCGGGGGGCGCCAGGACACTGAAGCTTTCTTT,CASSFGGRQDTEAFF
.,.,TRBV7-2,TRBJ2-5,TGTGCCGGCAGCTTAGAGGCTTTCGGACAGCAAGAGACCCAGTACTTC,CAGSLEAFGQQETQYF
.,TRBD2,TRBV5-1,TRBJ2-2,TGCGCCAGCAGCCTTGAGCGGGGAGACACCGGGGAGCTGTTTTTT,CASSLERGDTGELFF
many,.,TRBV7-9,TRBJ2-3,TGTGCCAGCAGCTCTAGCCGGGGCTCCAGCACAGATACGCAGTATTTT,CASSSSRGSSTDTQYF
.,.,TRBV19,TRBJ2-7,TGTGCCAGTAGTATGGGGCCGGGGGCCGCCTACGAGCAGTACTTC,CASSMGPGAAYEQYF